A single sample is the source of the 6 T cell receptor beta chains below, sequenced in a study of regulatory T cells in long-lasting Graves disease. Arm-PCR of CDR3 regions and iRepertoire HTBI primers were the basis on which TCR beta libraries were built. TCRdb analysed the multiplex PCR reads with MiXCR anew, one entry per CDR3 protein. The repertoire holds roughly 500,000 distinct CDR3 sequences, with around 11% as singletons. Time point of the sample: newly diagnosed GD, antithyroid drugs for less than 3 months. With RNA extracted from PBMCs as input, the TCR library was made. A further study also used this sample, focusing on T cells in Graves' hyperthyroidism and ophthalmopathy.

The specimen comprised peripheral blood mononuclear cells (PBMCs), sampled at new diagnosis, from a patient treated with antithyroid drugs. These receptors all come from a woman younger than 45 with Graves disease.

V is TRBV7-3 and J is TRBJ2-7; no reliable D call. V was trimmed by 2 bases and J by 6 bases, leaving 11 bases between them. The CDR3 extends over 13 amino acids. Germline V gives CDR1 SGHTA, CDR2 FQGTGA. This CDR3 is CASSLETSGEQYF. The CDR3 nucleotides read TGTGCCAGCAGCTTAGAGACCTCCGGCGAGCAGTACTTC.

The rearrangement links TRBV7-9 to TRBJ2-2, with TRBD1 matching over 7 bases. J was trimmed by 2 bases and V by 3 bases; bases with no gene match: 9. The CDR3 spans 17 residues. CDR1 SEHNR and CDR2 FQNEAQ come from the germline V gene (reference sequence). The DNA for the CDR3 is TGTGCCAGCAGCTTTCCGACCGGGACAGTCAACACCGGGGAGCTGTTTTTT. As protein: CASSFPTGTVNTGELFF.

At least ten counts were recorded for this clonotype. The CDR3 sequence is CASSSTYSYNSPLHF. In DNA, the CDR3 is TGTGCCAGTAGTTCGACATACTCCTATAATTCACCCCTCCACTTT. J is TRBJ1-6 and V is TRBV19, with no clear D. V was cut by 5 bases and J by 0 bases, with 8 bases left in between. From germline, CDR1 is LNHDA and CDR2 SQIVND (reference sequence). The CDR3 spans 15 residues.

This clonotype was observed a few times. This chain links TRBV4-2 with TRBJ2-1; D is undetermined. The J call may be mistaken, given a closer DNA end match to TRBJ2-5. The CDR3 totals 14 residues. In germline, CDR1 is LGHNA, CDR2 YNFKEQ. CDR3 sequence reads: CASSPYIGEETQYF. The CDR3 nucleotides read TGTGCCAGCAGCCCCTATATTGGGGAAGAGACCCAGTACTTC.

Note on this clonotype: A clone one base away is much larger, so this may be a read error. The rearrangement links TRBV12-3 or TRBV12-4 to TRBJ2-5, with a weak D call TRBD1 (6 bases). V was cut by 1 base and J by 11 bases, with 23 bases left in between. The CDR3 sequence is 16 residues long. The chain's CDR3 is CASSLGPGTRYNEQYF. Here the CDR3 DNA reads TGTGCCAGCAGTTTAGGTCCGGGGACACGCTACAATGAGCAGTACTTC.

The table lists this clonotype with many counts. The J gene is TRBJ1-6, the V gene TRBV20-1; D not resolved. The V and J ends lost 1 base and 7 bases respectively, with 11 bases between them. Germline V gives CDR1 DFQATT, CDR2 SNEGSKA (reference sequence). CDR3 length: 14 amino acids. CDR3 in DNA: TGCAGTGCTAGAGTCGGGCAGGACAATTCACCCCTCCACTTT. Translation gives CSARVGQDNSPLHF.